This note documents a single T cell receptor (beta chain) sequence. One end of the junction fails to match germline, which may point to a read error. TCR beta CDR3 was amplified from genomic DNA by two-round multiplex PCR. Specific primers for each TRBV and TRBJ gene were what first-round PCR used. MiXCR, applied by TCRdb to the multiplex PCR reads, yields one record per CDR3 protein. Here the sample spans more than 13,000 distinct CDR3 sequences, just under 30% being singletons. The data were obtained in a study of prognosis after radiotherapy for stage I lung cancer. Germline lookup yields CDR1 SGHNT and CDR2 YENEEA. This CDR3 has 12 residues.

This TCR was recovered from a donor over 45 with non-small cell lung cancer. The sample consisted of PBMCs, taken before or after stereotactic body radiation therapy (not recorded which). This chain links TRBV11-3 with TRBJ2-1; D uncertain. CDR3 loop: CAGSLSPNEKFF. For the CDR3, the DNA is TGTGCCGGCAGCTTAAGCCCCAATGAGAAGTTCTTC.